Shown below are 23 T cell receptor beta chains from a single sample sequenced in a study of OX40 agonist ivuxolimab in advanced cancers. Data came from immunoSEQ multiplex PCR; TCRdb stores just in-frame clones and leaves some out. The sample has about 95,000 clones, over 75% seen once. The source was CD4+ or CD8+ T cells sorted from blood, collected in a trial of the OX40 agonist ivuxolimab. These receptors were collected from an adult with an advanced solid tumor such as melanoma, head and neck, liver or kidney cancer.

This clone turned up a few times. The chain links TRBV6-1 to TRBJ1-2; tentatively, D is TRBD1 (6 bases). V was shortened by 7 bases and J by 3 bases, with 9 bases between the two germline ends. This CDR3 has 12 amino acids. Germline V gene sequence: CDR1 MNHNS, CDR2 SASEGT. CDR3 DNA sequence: TGTGCCAGCACGGGGGCGGACTATGGCTACACCTTC. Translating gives CASTGADYGYTF.

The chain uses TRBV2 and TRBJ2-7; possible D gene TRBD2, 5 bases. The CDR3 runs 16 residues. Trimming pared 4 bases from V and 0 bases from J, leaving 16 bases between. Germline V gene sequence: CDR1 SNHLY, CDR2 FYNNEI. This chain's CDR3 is CASSVGALGSSYEQYF. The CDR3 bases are TGTGCCAGCAGTGTCGGCGCGTTGGGGAGCTCCTACGAGCAGTACTTC.

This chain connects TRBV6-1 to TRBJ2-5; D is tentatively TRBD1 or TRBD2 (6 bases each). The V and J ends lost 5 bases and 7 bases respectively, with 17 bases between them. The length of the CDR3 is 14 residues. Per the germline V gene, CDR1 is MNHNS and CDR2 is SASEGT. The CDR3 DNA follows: TGTGCCAGCAGTCCTTCCCGGGGGCTCGGGACCCAGTACTTC. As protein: CASSPSRGLGTQYF.

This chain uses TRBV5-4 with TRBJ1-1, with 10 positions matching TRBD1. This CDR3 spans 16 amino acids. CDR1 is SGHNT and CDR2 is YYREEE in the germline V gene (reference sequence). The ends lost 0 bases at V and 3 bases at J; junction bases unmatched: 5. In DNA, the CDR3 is TGTGCCAGCAGCTTGGGAGGGACAGGGGCTTACACTGAAGCTTTCTTT. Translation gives CASSLGGTGAYTEAFF.

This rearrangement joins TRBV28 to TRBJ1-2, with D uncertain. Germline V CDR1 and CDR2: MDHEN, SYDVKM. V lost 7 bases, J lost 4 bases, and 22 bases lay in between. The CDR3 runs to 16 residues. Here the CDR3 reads CASTKLIGGHTYGYTF. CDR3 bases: TGTGCCAGCACTAAGCTTATCGGCGGCCATACCTATGGCTACACCTTC.

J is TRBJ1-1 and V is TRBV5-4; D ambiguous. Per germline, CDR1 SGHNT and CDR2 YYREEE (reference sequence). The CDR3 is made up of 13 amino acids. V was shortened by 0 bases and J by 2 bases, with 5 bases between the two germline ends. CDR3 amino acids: CASSLGVNTEAFF. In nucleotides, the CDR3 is TGTGCCAGCAGCTTGGGGGTAAACACTGAAGCTTTCTTT.

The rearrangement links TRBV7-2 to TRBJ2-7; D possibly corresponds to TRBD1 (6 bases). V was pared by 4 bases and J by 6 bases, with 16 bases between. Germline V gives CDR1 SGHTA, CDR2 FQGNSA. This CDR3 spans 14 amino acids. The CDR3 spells CASSYSTRGAEQYF. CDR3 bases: TGTGCCAGCAGCTACAGTACCAGGGGCGCCGAGCAGTACTTC. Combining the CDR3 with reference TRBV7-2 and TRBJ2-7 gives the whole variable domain GAGVSQSPSNKVTEKGKDVELRCDPISGHTALYWYRQSLGQGLEFLIYFQGNSAPDKSGLPSDRFSAERTGGSVSTLTIQRTQQEDSAVYLCASSYSTRGAEQYFGPGTRLTVT.

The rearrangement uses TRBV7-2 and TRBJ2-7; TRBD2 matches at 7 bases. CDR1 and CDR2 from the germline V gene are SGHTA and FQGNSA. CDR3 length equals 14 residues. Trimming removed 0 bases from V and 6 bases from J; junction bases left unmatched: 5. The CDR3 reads CASSLATSRPEQYF. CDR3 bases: TGTGCCAGCAGCTTAGCGACTAGCAGGCCCGAGCAGTACTTC.

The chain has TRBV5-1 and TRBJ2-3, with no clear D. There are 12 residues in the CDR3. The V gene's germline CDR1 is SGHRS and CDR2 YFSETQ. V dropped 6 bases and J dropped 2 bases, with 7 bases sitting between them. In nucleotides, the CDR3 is TGCGCCAGCACATCTGTCACAGATACGCAGTATTTT. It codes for CASTSVTDTQYF. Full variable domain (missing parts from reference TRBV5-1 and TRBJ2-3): KAGVTQTPRYLIKTRGQQVTLSCSPISGHRSVSWYQQTPGQGLQFLFEYFSETQRNKGNFPGRFSGRQFSNSRSEMNVSTLELGDSALYLCASTSVTDTQYFGPGTRLTVL.

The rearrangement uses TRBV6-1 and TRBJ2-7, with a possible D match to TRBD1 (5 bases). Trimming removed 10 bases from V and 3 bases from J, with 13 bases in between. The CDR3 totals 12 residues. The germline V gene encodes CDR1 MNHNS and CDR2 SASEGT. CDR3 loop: CATQGYFYEQYF. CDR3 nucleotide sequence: TGTGCCACTCAGGGTTACTTCTACGAGCAGTACTTC.

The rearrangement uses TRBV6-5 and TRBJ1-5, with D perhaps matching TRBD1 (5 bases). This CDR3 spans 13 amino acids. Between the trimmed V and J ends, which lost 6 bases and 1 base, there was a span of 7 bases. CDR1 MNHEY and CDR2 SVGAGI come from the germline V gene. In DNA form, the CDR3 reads TGTGCCAGCAGGGGGACGAGCAATCAGCCCCAGCATTTT. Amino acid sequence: CASRGTSNQPQHF.

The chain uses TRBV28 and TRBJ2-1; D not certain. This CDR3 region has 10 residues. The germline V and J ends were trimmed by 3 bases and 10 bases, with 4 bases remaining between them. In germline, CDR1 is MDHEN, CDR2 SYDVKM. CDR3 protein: CASSLVEQFF. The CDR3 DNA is TGTGCCAGCAGTTTGGTCGAGCAGTTCTTC.

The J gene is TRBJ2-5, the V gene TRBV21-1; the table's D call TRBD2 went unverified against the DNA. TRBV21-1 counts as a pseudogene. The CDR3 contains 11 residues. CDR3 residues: CASSISGTQYF. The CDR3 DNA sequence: TGTGCCAGCAGCATTAGCGGGACCCAGTACTTC.

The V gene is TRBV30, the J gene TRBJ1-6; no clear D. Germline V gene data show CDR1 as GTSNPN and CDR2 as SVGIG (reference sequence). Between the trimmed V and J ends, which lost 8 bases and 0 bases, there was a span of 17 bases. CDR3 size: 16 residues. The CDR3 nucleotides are TGTGCCACCGGGCCCTTCGTCAGCTCCTATAATTCACCCCTCCACTTT. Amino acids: CATGPFVSSYNSPLHF.

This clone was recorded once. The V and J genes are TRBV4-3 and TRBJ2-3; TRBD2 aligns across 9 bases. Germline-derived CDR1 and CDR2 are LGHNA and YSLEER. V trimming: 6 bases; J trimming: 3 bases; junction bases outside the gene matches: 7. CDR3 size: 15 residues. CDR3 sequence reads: CASRRTSAMTDTQYF. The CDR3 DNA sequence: TGCGCCAGCAGACGGACTAGCGCGATGACAGATACGCAGTATTTT.

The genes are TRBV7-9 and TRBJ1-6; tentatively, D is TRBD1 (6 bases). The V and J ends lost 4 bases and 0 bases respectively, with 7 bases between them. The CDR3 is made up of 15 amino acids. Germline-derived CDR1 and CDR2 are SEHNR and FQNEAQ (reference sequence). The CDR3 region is CASSSGVSYNSPLHF. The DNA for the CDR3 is TGTGCCAGCAGCTCAGGGGTCTCCTATAATTCACCCCTCCACTTT.

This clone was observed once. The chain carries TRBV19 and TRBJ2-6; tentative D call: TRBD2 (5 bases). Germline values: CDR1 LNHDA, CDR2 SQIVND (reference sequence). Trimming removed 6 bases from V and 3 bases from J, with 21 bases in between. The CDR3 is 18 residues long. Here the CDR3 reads CASSQRTGRALGANVLTF. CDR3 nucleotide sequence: TGTGCCAGTAGCCAACGGACGGGAAGGGCTCTTGGGGCCAACGTCCTGACTTTC. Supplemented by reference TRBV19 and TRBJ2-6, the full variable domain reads DGGITQSPKYLFRKEGQNVTLSCEQNLNHDAMYWYRQDPGQGLRLIYYSQIVNDFQKGDIAEGYSVSREKKESFPLTVTSAQKNPTAFYLCASSQRTGRALGANVLTFGAGSRLTVL.

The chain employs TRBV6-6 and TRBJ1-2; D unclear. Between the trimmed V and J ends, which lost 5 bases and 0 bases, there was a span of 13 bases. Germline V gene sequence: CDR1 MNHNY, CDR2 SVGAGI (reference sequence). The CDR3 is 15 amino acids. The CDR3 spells CASSMGNLANYGYTF. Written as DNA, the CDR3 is TGTGCCAGCAGTATGGGGAACCTTGCTAACTATGGCTACACCTTC.

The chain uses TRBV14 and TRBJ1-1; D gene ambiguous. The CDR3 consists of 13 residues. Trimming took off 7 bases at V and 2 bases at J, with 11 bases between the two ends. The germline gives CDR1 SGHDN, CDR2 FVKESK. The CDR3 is CASTPRGNTEAFF. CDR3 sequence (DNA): TGTGCCAGCACCCCGCGTGGAAACACTGAAGCTTTCTTT.

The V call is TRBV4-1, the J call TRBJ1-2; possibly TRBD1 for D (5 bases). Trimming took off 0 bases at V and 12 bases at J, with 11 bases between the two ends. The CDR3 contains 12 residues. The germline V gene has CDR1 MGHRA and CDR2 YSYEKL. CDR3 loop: CASSQEQGPHTF. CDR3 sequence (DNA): TGCGCCAGCAGCCAAGAGCAGGGCCCGCACACCTTC.

The DNA of the CDR3 is TGTGCCAGCAGCTTAGAAATCTGGGACAGGGGACACGAGCAGTACTTC. As protein: CASSLEIWDRGHEQYF. This chain connects TRBV7-6 to TRBJ2-7; 10 nucleotides agree with TRBD1. CDR1 is SGHVS and CDR2 is FNYEAQ in the germline V gene. There are 16 residues in the CDR3. J gave up 5 bases and V 1 base, and 8 bases lay outside the gene matches.

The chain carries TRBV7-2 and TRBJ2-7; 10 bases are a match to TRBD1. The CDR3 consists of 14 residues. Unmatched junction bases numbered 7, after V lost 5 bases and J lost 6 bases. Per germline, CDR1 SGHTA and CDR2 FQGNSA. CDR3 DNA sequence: TGTGCCAGCAGCACGAGACAGGGGGCGGGCGAGCAGTACTTC. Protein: CASSTRQGAGEQYF.

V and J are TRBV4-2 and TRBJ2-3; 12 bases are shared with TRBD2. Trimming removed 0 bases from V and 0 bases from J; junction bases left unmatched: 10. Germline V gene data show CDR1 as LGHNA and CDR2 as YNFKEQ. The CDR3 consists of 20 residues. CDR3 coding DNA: TGTGCCAGCAGCCAAGAGGGCCCTCACCTAGCGGGAGGGAGCACAGATACGCAGTATTTT. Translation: CASSQEGPHLAGGSTDTQYF.